This TCR beta chain was recorded in a study of graft-versus-host responses after intestinal transplantation. Intraepithelial and lamina propria lymphocytes were released after the graft tissue was processed. V was trimmed by 6 bases and J by 8 bases, leaving 30 bases between them. Germline CDR1 SNHLY, CDR2 FYNNEI. The CDR3 has 18 residues. This clone is categorized as medium-sized. Sequencing used immunoSEQ multiplex PCR; TCRdb keeps in-frame clones, though not all of them. The sample holds around 15,000 clones, around three quarters seen once. The chain couples TRBV2 to TRBJ2-3, with D perhaps being TRBD1 or TRBD2 (5 bases each). This sample comprised ileum tissue, obtained about 430 days after intestinal transplant. This clonotype originated in a human patient who received an intestinal transplant, so some T cells may come from the graft donor. The DNA for the CDR3 is TGTGCCAGCAGGGGGCTCGTAGGACTCGGCCCCCCCGCAGGTACGCAGTATTTT. Protein: CASRGLVGLGPPAGTQYF.